This TCR beta chain derives from a study of post-analysis software for immune sequencing data. The study, taken as a whole, reports: Strong co-clustering by F measure linked samples that shared a preparation batch. The five TRBV segments detected at higher frequency in patients than in controls included TRBV5-6, TRBV5-1 and TRBV20-1.

Unique molecular identifiers were built into the TCR beta cDNA libraries. MiXCR, applied by TCRdb to the PCR reads, yields one record per CDR3 protein. The profile shows about 500,000 distinct CDR3 sequences, 40% to 55% of them singletons. Losses at the gene ends were 5 bases for V and 10 bases for J; bases not matched to a gene: 10. The CDR3 runs 15 residues. The germline CDR1 and CDR2 sequences are MGHRA and YSYEKL. Points on this clonotype: Its antigen is undetermined.

This sequence originates from a girl between 10 and 17 years old with multiple sclerosis. Sequencing used blood. The chain uses TRBV4-1 and TRBJ1-4, with TRBD1 identical over 10 bases. The CDR3 nucleotides read TGCGCCAGCAGCTCTCGAGACAGGGGGCAGGGAAAACTGTTTTTT. This gives the protein CASSSRDRGQGKLFF.